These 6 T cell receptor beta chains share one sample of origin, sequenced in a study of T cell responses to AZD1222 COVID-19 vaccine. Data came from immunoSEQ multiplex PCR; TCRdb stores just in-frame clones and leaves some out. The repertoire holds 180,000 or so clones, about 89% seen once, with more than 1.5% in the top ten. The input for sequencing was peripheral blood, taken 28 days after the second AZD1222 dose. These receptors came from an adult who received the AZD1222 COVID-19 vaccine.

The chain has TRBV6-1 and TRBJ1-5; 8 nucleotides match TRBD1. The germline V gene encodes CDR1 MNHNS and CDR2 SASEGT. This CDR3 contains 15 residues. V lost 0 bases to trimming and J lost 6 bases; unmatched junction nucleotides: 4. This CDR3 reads CASSEAGTGSQPQHF. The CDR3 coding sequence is TGTGCCAGCAGTGAAGCGGGGACAGGTAGTCAGCCCCAGCATTTT.

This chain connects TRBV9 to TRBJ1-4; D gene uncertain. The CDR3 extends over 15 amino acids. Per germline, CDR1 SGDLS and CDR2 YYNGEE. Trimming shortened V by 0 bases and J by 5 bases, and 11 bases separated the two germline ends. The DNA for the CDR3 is TGTGCCAGCAGCGTAGGCTATAGTAGGAATGAAAAACTGTTTTTT. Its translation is CASSVGYSRNEKLFF.

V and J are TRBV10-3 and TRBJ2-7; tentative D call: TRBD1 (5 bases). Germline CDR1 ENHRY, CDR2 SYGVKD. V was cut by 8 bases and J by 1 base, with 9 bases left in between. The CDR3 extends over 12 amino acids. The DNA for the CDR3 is TGTGCCATCGGGGCTGTGTCCTACGAGCAGTACTTC. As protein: CAIGAVSYEQYF.

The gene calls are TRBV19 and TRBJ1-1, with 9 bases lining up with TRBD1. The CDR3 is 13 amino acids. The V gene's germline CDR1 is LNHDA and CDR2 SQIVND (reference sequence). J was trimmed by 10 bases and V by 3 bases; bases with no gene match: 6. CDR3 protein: CASSITDRGRAFF. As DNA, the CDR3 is TGTGCCAGTAGTATCACAGACAGGGGGAGAGCTTTCTTT.

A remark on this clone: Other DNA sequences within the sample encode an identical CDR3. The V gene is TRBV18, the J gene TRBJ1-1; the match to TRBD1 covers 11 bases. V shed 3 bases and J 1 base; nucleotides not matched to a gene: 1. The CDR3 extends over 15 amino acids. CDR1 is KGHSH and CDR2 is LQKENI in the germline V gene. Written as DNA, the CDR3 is TGTGCCAGCTCACCCGGACAGGGGGCGAACACTGAAGCTTTCTTT. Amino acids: CASSPGQGANTEAFF.

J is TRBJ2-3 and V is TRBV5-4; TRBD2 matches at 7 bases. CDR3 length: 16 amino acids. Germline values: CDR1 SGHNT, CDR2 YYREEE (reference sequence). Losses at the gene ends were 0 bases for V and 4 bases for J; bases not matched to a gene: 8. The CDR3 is CASSLETGRSADTQYF. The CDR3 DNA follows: TGTGCCAGCAGCTTGGAGACCGGGAGGTCGGCAGATACGCAGTATTTT.